A single sample gave rise to the 28 T cell receptor beta chains below, sequenced in a study of neurological immune-mediated disorders. TCRdb redid the calling of the 5' RACE reads with MiXCR, one entry per CDR3 protein. The sample has roughly 71,000 distinct CDR3 sequences, about 4% seen once. The sample taken for sequencing was PBMCs. These receptors were taken from a man aged 25-40 years with multiple sclerosis.

The table lists this clonotype with many counts. The chain couples TRBV27 to TRBJ2-1; a weak D match, TRBD1 (5 bases). The germline V gene encodes CDR1 MNHEY and CDR2 SMNVEV (reference sequence). This CDR3 contains 16 residues. V lost 7 bases to trimming and J lost 4 bases, with 20 bases between them. CDR3 DNA: TGTGCCAGCAACCAGGGTAGCCCGACCTGGTACAATGAGCAGTTCTTC. It is translated as CASNQGSPTWYNEQFF.

This clonotype came up many times. The J gene is TRBJ2-3, the V gene TRBV9; 8 bases line up with TRBD2. The CDR3 length is 16 residues. From germline, CDR1 is SGDLS and CDR2 YYNGEE. V trimming: 4 bases; J trimming: 2 bases; junction bases outside the gene matches: 9. The CDR3 coding sequence is TGTGCCAGCAGCTCTCCCGGGGGGGGCCTCACAGATACGCAGTATTTT. This codes for CASSSPGGGLTDTQYF.

The sample holds many counts of this clonotype. The genes are TRBV5-1 and TRBJ2-3; D gene ambiguous. Germline-derived CDR1 and CDR2 are SGHRS and YFSETQ. The CDR3 totals 13 residues. Trimming removed 3 bases from V and 5 bases from J, with 10 bases in between. CDR3 amino acids: CASSSPERDTQYF. CDR3 DNA sequence: TGCGCCAGCAGCTCCCCGGAGAGAGATACGCAGTATTTT.

This clonotype showed up many times. The chain carries TRBV12-3 or TRBV12-4 and TRBJ1-3; D gene uncertain. The CDR3 extends over 14 amino acids. V was pared by 1 base and J by 0 bases, with 4 bases between. CDR3 sequence (DNA): TGTGCCAGCAGTTTAGAAGTCTCTGGAAACACCATATATTTT. Its translation: CASSLEVSGNTIYF.

This clonotype has ten or more counts. This sequence joins TRBV5-1 and TRBJ1-1; D unresolved. CDR1 is SGHRS and CDR2 is YFSETQ in the germline V gene. Deletions cut 3 bases from V and 4 bases from J, with 19 bases between. This CDR3 is built from 16 residues. This CDR3 is CASSWPATGGSTEAFF. CDR3 bases: TGCGCCAGCAGCTGGCCGGCCACGGGCGGGTCCACTGAAGCTTTCTTT.

This clonotype was counted many times. V and J are TRBV5-1 and TRBJ2-1, with TRBD1 as a possible D gene (5 bases). Germline assignment: CDR1 SGHRS and CDR2 YFSETQ. This CDR3 is 15 amino acids long. V shed 7 bases and J shed 2 bases, with 16 bases lying between them. CDR3 nucleotide sequence: TGCGCCAGCGTCAGTATGGGGCGCCCCTACAATGAGCAGTTCTTC. Translating gives CASVSMGRPYNEQFF.

This clonotype was seen at least ten times. V is TRBV20-1 and J is TRBJ2-5, with D possibly being TRBD1 (5 bases). This CDR3 has 17 residues. V lost 1 base and J 1 base, leaving 19 bases between the germline ends. Germline CDR1 reads DFQATT; CDR2 reads SNEGSKA (reference sequence). CDR3 DNA sequence: TGCAGTGCTAGAGTAGTTAGTAGGGGAACCCTCCAAGAGACCCAGTACTTC. It codes for CSARVVSRGTLQETQYF.

This clonotype was picked up many times. This CDR3 reads CASSGPREQFF. CDR3 DNA: TGTGCCAGCAGTGGTCCGAGAGAGCAGTTCTTC. The J gene is TRBJ2-1, the V gene TRBV2; D unresolved. V was trimmed by 4 bases and J by 10 bases, leaving 8 bases between them. This CDR3 is 11 amino acids long. Germline CDR1 SNHLY, CDR2 FYNNEI.

This clonotype was observed at least ten times. This chain links TRBV4-1 with TRBJ2-2; possible D gene TRBD1, 6 bases. The V gene lost 4 bases and the J gene lost 0 bases, with 12 bases spanning the gap. This CDR3 comprises 16 residues. Germline V gives CDR1 MGHRA, CDR2 YSYEKL. The CDR3 protein is CASSPLGTPNTGELFF. The CDR3, as DNA: TGCGCCAGCAGCCCCCTAGGGACACCGAACACCGGGGAGCTGTTTTTT.

This clonotype showed up many times. The chain is built from TRBV4-2 and TRBJ2-3, with a tentative D call TRBD2 (5 bases). This CDR3 contains 18 residues. Germline V gene lookup returns CDR1 LGHNA and CDR2 YNFKEQ. The V end was cut by 0 bases, the J end by 2 bases, with 18 bases between. The chain's CDR3 is CASSQETSGSGATDTQYF. CDR3 nucleotides: TGTGCCAGCAGCCAAGAGACGTCGGGGAGCGGAGCCACAGATACGCAGTATTTT.

The table lists this clonotype with many counts. This chain joins TRBV11-2 and TRBJ1-2; the D is unclear. V lost 2 bases, J lost 8 bases, and 15 bases lay in between. The CDR3 has 14 residues. Germline V gene sequence: CDR1 SGHAT, CDR2 FQNNGV. CDR3 sequence reads: CASSLSQSPEGYTF. The DNA of the CDR3 is TGTGCCAGCAGCTTAAGCCAGAGTCCTGAGGGCTACACCTTC. The full variable domain, with the rest looked up from reference TRBV11-2 and TRBJ1-2, is EAGVAQSPRYKIIEKRQSVAFWCNPISGHATLYWYQQILGQGPKLLIQFQNNGVVDDSQLPKDRFSAERLKGVDSTLKIQPAKLEDSAVYLCASSLSQSPEGYTFGSGTRLTVV.

There are many counts of this clonotype. The chain recombines TRBV29-1 with TRBJ1-2, with 9 nucleotides matching TRBD1. Trimming took 1 base from V and 6 from J; bases not matched to a gene: 0. CDR3 length: 12 amino acids. Germline V lookup: CDR1 SQVTM, CDR2 ANQGSEA. The CDR3, as DNA: TGCAGCGTTGAAGGGACAGGGGATGGCTACACCTTC. It encodes CSVEGTGDGYTF.

Only a few counts were recorded for this clonotype. The rearrangement joins TRBV3-1 to TRBJ2-1, with D possibly TRBD2 on 6 matching bases. Per germline, CDR1 LGHDT and CDR2 YNNKEL (reference sequence). The CDR3 is made up of 17 amino acids. Trimming removed 3 bases at V and 6 bases at J, with 21 bases between. The CDR3 reads CASSQRDETRRTNEQFF. For the CDR3, the DNA is TGTGCCAGCAGCCAGCGCGACGAGACTAGAAGGACCAATGAGCAGTTCTTC.

This clonotype has at least ten counts. The chain links TRBV7-9 to TRBJ2-3, with a possible D match to TRBD2 (7 bases). CDR3 size: 13 residues. V dropped 5 bases and J dropped 11 bases, with 17 bases sitting between them. Germline lookup yields CDR1 SEHNR and CDR2 FQNEAQ (reference sequence). The CDR3 DNA reads as TGTGCCAGCAGCGGAGAGGGGGGGCTGGGGCAGTATTTT. It is translated as CASSGEGGLGQYF.

This clonotype came up many times. V is TRBV28 and J is TRBJ2-5, with a possible D match to TRBD1 (6 bases). Germline V lookup: CDR1 MDHEN, CDR2 SYDVKM. The germline V and J ends were trimmed by 6 bases and 7 bases, with 21 bases remaining between them. This CDR3 region has 15 residues. CDR3 in amino acids: CASSPGRDNLWTQYF. In DNA form, the CDR3 reads TGTGCCAGCAGCCCGGGTCGGGACAACCTTTGGACCCAGTACTTC.

This clonotype has ten or more counts. The V and J genes are TRBV5-1 and TRBJ2-2, with D uncertain. The germline V and J ends were trimmed by 5 bases and 3 bases, with 20 bases remaining between them. The germline gives CDR1 SGHRS, CDR2 YFSETQ. The CDR3 totals 17 residues. The CDR3 bases are TGCGCCAGCAGGATTGGATGGATCTTGGGATACACCGGGGAGCTGTTTTTT. It codes for CASRIGWILGYTGELFF.

This clonotype was counted many times. V gene TRBV20-1 combines with J gene TRBJ2-5; TRBD2 is a possible D gene (6 bases). Trimming stripped 4 bases from V and 5 bases from J, with 11 bases between. Germline V gene sequence: CDR1 DFQATT, CDR2 SNEGSKA (reference sequence). The CDR3 consists of 12 residues. CDR3 sequence (DNA): TGCAGTGCTACAGGGAGGAGCGAGACCCAGTACTTC. It is translated as CSATGRSETQYF.

There are many counts of this clonotype. This sequence joins TRBV11-2 and TRBJ2-5, with TRBD1 as a possible D gene (5 bases). Trimming stripped 3 bases from V and 4 bases from J, with 9 bases between. Germline values: CDR1 SGHAT, CDR2 FQNNGV. The CDR3 covers 13 residues. The CDR3 loop is CASSFGAGETQYF. CDR3 nucleotide sequence: TGTGCCAGCAGCTTTGGGGCCGGAGAGACCCAGTACTTC. Full variable domain (outside the CDR3, taken from reference TRBV11-2 and TRBJ2-5): EAGVAQSPRYKIIEKRQSVAFWCNPISGHATLYWYQQILGQGPKLLIQFQNNGVVDDSQLPKDRFSAERLKGVDSTLKIQPAKLEDSAVYLCASSFGAGETQYFGPGTRLLVL.

This clonotype was observed at least ten times. The chain couples TRBV7-2 to TRBJ1-2, with D uncertain. The V gene lost 4 bases and the J gene lost 3 bases, with 12 bases spanning the gap. There are 14 residues in the CDR3. The V gene's germline CDR1 is SGHTA and CDR2 FQGNSA. DNA of the CDR3: TGTGCCAGCAGCTCCCCCGGAGGCTACTATGGCTACACCTTC. Amino acid sequence: CASSSPGGYYGYTF. The variable domain in full, with the rest retrieved from reference TRBV7-2 and TRBJ1-2, is GAGVSQSPSNKVTEKGKDVELRCDPISGHTALYWYRQSLGQGLEFLIYFQGNSAPDKSGLPSDRFSAERTGGSVSTLTIQRTQQEDSAVYLCASSSPGGYYGYTFGSGTRLTVV.

CDR3 in amino acids: CASSQDRTGFSQEQYF. In DNA form, the CDR3 reads TGCGCCAGCAGCCAAGACCGGACAGGGTTTTCCCAAGAGCAGTACTTC. The rearrangement links TRBV4-1 to TRBJ2-7, with 8 positions matching TRBD1. V shed 0 bases, J shed 7 bases, and the junction held 11 bases outside the gene matches. This CDR3 has 16 amino acids. Germline-derived CDR1 and CDR2 are MGHRA and YSYEKL.

The sample holds many counts of this clonotype. The CDR3 sequence: CASSSPLTRRIHTDTQYF. CDR3 in DNA: TGTGCCAGCAGCTCCCCCCTAACCCGTAGGATCCACACAGATACGCAGTATTTT. The chain combines TRBV11-2 with TRBJ2-3; D gene unclear. The V end was cut by 4 bases, the J end by 2 bases, with 22 bases between. Looked up from germline, CDR1 is SGHAT and CDR2 is FQNNGV. This CDR3 spans 18 amino acids.

The count of this clonotype is one. A much more abundant neighbour one base away suggests this may be a read error. This chain links TRBV20-1 with TRBJ1-2; D call uncertain. V was cut by 0 bases and J by 4 bases, with 15 bases left in between. This CDR3 is 15 amino acids long. From germline, CDR1 is DFQATT and CDR2 SNEGSKA (reference sequence). This chain's CDR3 is CSARDRTTRTYGYTF. The CDR3 DNA follows: TGCAGTGCTAGAGATCGAACAACAAGAACCTATGGCTACACCTTC.

In this sample, this clonotype turned up many times. The CDR3 region has the DNA TGTGCCAGCAGTTACTCCCGACAGGGGCCCTACGAGCAGTACTTC. Its protein product is CASSYSRQGPYEQYF. The rearrangement links TRBV6-5 to TRBJ2-7; 8 bases are a match to TRBD1. V lost 0 bases, J lost 2 bases, and 3 bases stayed unmatched. From germline, CDR1 is MNHEY and CDR2 SVGAGI. The CDR3 totals 15 residues.

This clonotype was picked up many times. The chain uses TRBV6-6 and TRBJ2-7; 8 bases are shared with TRBD1. This CDR3 comprises 15 residues. Germline V CDR1 and CDR2: MNHNY, SVGAGI (reference sequence). V was pared by 5 bases and J by 2 bases, with 8 bases of the junction left unmatched. DNA of the CDR3: TGTGCCAGCAGTCCTCGGACAGGGATTCCCTACGAGCAGTACTTC. Translated: CASSPRTGIPYEQYF.

This clonotype was seen at least ten times. This rearrangement joins TRBV7-9 to TRBJ1-3; 7 bases agree with TRBD1. Germline V gene data show CDR1 as SEHNR and CDR2 as FQNEAQ (reference sequence). The CDR3 is 16 residues long. After removal of 4 bases from V and 6 bases from J, the junction contained 12 bases not matched to a gene. The CDR3 DNA is TGTGCCAGCAGCTCCATTAGGGGGACAGAAGAAAACACCATATATTTT. Its protein is CASSSIRGTEENTIYF.

This clonotype was found many times. The V gene is TRBV5-5, the J gene TRBJ1-2; D is unclear. Trimming left V 4 bases short and J 6 bases short, with 10 bases between. Germline values: CDR1 SGHKS, CDR2 YYEKEE (reference sequence). This CDR3 has 12 amino acids. CDR3 loop: CASSPLGHGYTF. The DNA of the CDR3 is TGTGCCAGCAGCCCCCTTGGGCATGGCTACACCTTC.

In the case of this clonotype: Being one base from a much bigger clone, this may be a read error. CDR3 in DNA: TGTGCCAGCAGCTGGGCGGGGGCGAAATACGAGCAGTACTTC. It translates to CASSWAGAKYEQYF. The chain recombines TRBV6-6 with TRBJ2-7; TRBD2 is a possible D gene (7 bases). The V end lost 6 bases, the J end lost 4 bases, and 16 bases lay between the germline ends. The CDR3 totals 14 residues. Germline CDR1 MNHNY, CDR2 SVGAGI (reference sequence).

On this clonotype: A read error may be the cause here, since a much bigger clone is one base away. The chain recombines TRBV3-1 with TRBJ2-3; perhaps TRBD2 as D (5 bases). Germline CDR1 and CDR2: LGHDT and YNNKEL (reference sequence). The CDR3 consists of 14 residues. In nucleotides, the CDR3 is TGTGTCAGCAGCCAAGAAGCGGCGGTGCCCAGACCGTATTTT. It specifies CVSSQEAAVPRPYF.